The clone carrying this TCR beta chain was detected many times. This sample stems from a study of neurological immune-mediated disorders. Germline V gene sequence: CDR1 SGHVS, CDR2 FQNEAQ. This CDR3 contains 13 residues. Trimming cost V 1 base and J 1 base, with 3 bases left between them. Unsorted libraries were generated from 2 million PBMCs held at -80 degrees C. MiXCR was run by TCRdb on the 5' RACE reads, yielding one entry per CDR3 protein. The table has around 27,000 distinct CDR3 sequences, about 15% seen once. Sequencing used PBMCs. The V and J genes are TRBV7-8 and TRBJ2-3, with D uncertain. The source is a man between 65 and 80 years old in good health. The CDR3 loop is CASSLEGTDTQYF. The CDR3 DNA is TGTGCCAGCAGCTTAGAAGGCACAGATACGCAGTATTTT.